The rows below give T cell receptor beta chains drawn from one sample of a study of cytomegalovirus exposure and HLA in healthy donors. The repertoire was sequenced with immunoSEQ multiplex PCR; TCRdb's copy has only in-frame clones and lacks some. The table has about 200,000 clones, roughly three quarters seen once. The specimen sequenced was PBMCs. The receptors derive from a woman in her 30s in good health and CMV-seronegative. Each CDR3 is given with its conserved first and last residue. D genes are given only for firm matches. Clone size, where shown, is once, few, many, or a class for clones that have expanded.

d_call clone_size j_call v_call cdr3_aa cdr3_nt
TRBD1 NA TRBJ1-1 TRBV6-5 CASGQGATEAFF TGTGCCAGCGGGCAGGGGGCTACTGAAGCTTTCTTT
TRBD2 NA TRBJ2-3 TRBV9 CASSQRLAGGRADTQYF TGTGCCAGCAGTCAAAGACTAGCGGGGGGTAGGGCAGATACGCAGTATTTT
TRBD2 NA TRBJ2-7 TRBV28 CASSSESGGLDEQYF TGTGCCAGCAGTTCAGAAAGCGGGGGGTTGGACGAGCAGTACTTC
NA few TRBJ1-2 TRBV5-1 CASSLQRGHIYGYTF TGCGCCAGCAGCTTGCAGAGGGGACATATCTATGGCTACACCTTC
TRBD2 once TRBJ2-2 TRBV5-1 CASSLVAGVSTGELFF TGCGCCAGCAGCTTGGTTGCGGGAGTGAGCACCGGGGAGCTGTTTTTT
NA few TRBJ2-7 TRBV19 CASSIRGKSRSEQYF TGTGCCAGTAGTATCCGGGGGAAGAGTCGGAGCGAGCAGTACTTC
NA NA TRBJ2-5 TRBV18 CASSGNAQGQETQYF TGTGCCAGCTCAGGTAATGCGCAGGGCCAAGAGACCCAGTACTTC
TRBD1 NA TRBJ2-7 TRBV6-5 CASSRTGTGAYEQYF TGTGCCAGCAGTCGAACCGGGACAGGGGCCTACGAGCAGTACTTC
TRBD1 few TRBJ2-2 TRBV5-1 CASSRTGTPGELFF TGCGCCAGCAGCCGGACAGGGACCCCCGGGGAGCTGTTTTTT
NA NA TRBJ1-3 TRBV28 CASSFGDISGNTIYF TGTGCCAGCAGTTTCGGGGACATCTCTGGAAACACCATATATTTT
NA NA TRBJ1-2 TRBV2 CASSEAAGIYGYTF TGTGCCAGCAGTGAAGCTGCAGGGATTTACGGCTACACCTTC
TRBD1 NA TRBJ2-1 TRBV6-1 CASSEVPPGQGINEQFF TGTGCCAGCAGTGAGGTACCCCCGGGACAGGGGATCAATGAGCAGTTCTTC
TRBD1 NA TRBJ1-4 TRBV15 CATSRGGQGNEKLFF TGTGCCACCAGCAGAGGGGGACAGGGTAATGAAAAACTGTTTTTT
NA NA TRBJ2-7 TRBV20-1 CSASVREQYF TGCAGTGCCAGCGTAAGGGAGCAGTACTTC
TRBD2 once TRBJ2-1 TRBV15 CATRDSGVYNEQFF TGTGCCACTAGGGATAGCGGGGTATACAATGAGCAGTTCTTC
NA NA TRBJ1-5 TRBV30 CAWRARGISNQPQHF TGTGCCTGGAGAGCCCGGGGAATAAGCAATCAGCCCCAGCATTTT
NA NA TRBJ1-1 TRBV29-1 CSVKDSPNTEAFF TGCAGCGTGAAGGACAGCCCGAACACTGAAGCTTTCTTT
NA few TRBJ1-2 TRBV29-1 CSVEGGHGYTF TGCAGCGTTGAGGGGGGGCATGGCTACACCTTC
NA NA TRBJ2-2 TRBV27 CASKNSDRPTGELFF TGTGCCAGCAAGAACTCAGACAGACCCACCGGGGAGCTGTTTTTT
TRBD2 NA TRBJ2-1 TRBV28 CASSLIRGTSGRAGEQFF TGTGCCAGCAGTTTAATAAGAGGGACTAGCGGGAGGGCCGGAGAGCAGTTCTTC
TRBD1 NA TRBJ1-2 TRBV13 CASSKRQGNYGYTF TGTGCCAGCAGCAAAAGACAGGGTAACTATGGCTACACCTTC
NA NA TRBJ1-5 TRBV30 CAWRSGVSNQPQHF TGTGCCTGGAGATCAGGGGTTAGCAATCAGCCCCAGCATTTT
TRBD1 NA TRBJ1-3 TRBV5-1 CASSFGTGTGNTIYF TGCGCCAGCAGCTTTGGGACAGGTACTGGAAACACCATATATTTT
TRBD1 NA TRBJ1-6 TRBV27 CASSLQGDNSPLHF TGTGCCAGCAGTCTCCAGGGGGATAATTCACCCCTCCACTTT
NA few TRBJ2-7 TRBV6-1 CASSGVTGSSYEQYF TGTGCCAGCAGTGGAGTGACAGGTAGCTCCTACGAGCAGTACTTC
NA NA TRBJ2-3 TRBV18 CASSHIESTDTQYF TGTGCCAGCTCCCATATTGAGAGCACAGATACGCAGTATTTT
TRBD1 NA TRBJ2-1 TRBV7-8 CASSPDRVSYNEQFF TGTGCCAGCAGCCCCGACAGGGTTTCCTACAATGAGCAGTTCTTC
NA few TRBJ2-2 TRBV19 CASSIGEYTGELFF TGTGCCAGTAGTATCGGGGAGTACACCGGGGAGCTGTTTTTT
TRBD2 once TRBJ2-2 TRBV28 CASTPSGGGNTGELFF TGTGCCAGCACCCCTTCGGGGGGGGGCAACACCGGGGAGCTGTTTTTT
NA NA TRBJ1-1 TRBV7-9 CASSYDQGTEAFF TGTGCCAGCAGCTACGACCAGGGCACTGAAGCTTTCTTT
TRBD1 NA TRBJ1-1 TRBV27 CASGLGTGGTEAFF TGTGCCAGCGGCCTCGGGACAGGTGGGACTGAAGCTTTCTTT
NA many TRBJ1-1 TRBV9 CASSGGRGMNTEAFF TGTGCCAGCAGCGGAGGACGGGGGATGAACACTGAAGCTTTCTTT
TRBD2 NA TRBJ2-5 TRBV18 CASSRWGLAGSRQETQYF TGTGCCAGCTCAAGATGGGGACTAGCGGGATCGAGGCAAGAGACCCAGTACTTC
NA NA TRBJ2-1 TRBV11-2 CASTKSRGLLTASEQFF TGTGCCAGCACTAAGTCCCGGGGACTCCTAACTGCGAGTGAGCAGTTCTTC
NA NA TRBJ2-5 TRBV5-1 CASSLAREETQYF TGCGCCAGCAGCTTGGCCAGGGAAGAGACCCAGTACTTC
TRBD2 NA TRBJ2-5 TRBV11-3 CASSFSPSGGETQYF TGTGCCAGCAGCTTTTCCCCTAGCGGCGGGGAGACCCAGTACTTC
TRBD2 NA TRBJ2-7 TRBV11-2 CASSLTSGTPAEYF TGTGCCAGCAGCTTAACTAGCGGAACCCCCGCTGAGTACTTC
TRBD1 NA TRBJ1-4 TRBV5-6 CASSPAAGGDEKLFF TGTGCCAGCAGCCCTGCAGCAGGGGGCGATGAAAAACTGTTTTTT
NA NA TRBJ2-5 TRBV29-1 CSVGQFQETQYF TGCAGCGTAGGACAGTTCCAAGAGACCCAGTACTTC
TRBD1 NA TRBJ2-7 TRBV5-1 CASSPRTGSSYEQYF TGCGCCAGCAGCCCACGGACAGGAAGCTCCTACGAGCAGTACTTC
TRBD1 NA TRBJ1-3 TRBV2 CASRGTVGNTIYF TGTGCCAGCAGGGGGACAGTCGGAAACACCATATATTTT
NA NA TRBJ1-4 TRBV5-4 CASSLIGSNEKLFF TGTGCCAGCAGCTTGATCGGGAGTAATGAAAAACTGTTTTTT
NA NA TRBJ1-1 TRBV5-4 CASSLPGNTEAFF TGTGCCAGCAGCTTGCCAGGGAACACTGAAGCTTTCTTT
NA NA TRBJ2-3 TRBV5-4 CATTTRGDTQYF TGTGCCACTACGACTAGGGGAGATACGCAGTATTTT
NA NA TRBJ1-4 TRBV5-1 CASSHGDPPGDNEKLFF TGCGCCAGCAGCCACGGTGACCCACCCGGAGATAATGAAAAACTGTTTTTT
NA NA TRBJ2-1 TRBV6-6 CASSYSQEQFF TGTGCCAGCAGTTACTCACAGGAGCAGTTCTTC
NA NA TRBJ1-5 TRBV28 CASRLGGRGNQPQHF TGTGCCAGCAGACTAGGGGGTCGAGGCAATCAGCCCCAGCATTTT
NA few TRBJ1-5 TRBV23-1 CASSQSMTHSNQPQHF TGCGCCAGCAGTCAATCGATGACACATAGCAATCAGCCCCAGCATTTT
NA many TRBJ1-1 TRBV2 CASSEVGQNTEAFF TGTGCCAGCAGTGAAGTGGGACAGAACACTGAAGCTTTCTTT
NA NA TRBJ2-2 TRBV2 CASCDLPGGELFF TGTGCCAGCTGCGACCTCCCGGGCGGGGAGCTGTTTTTT